A single sample gave rise to the 32 T cell receptor beta chains below, sequenced in a study of T cell repertoires in cytomegalovirus infection (dated by TCRdb to about 2019). TCRdb records Illumina HiSeq 1500 as the sequencer. Through fastp at Q25 and MiXCR, TCRdb rebuilt clones from the public reads, retaining in-frame beta chains. Every entry covers one CDR3 protein and lists the most common genes and DNA from its rows. Counted in this sample were around 300,000 distinct CDR3 sequences; 8% to 10% of them appeared once. The ten largest clones capture around 4.1% of the sample. Sequencing was done on a sample of PBMCs. Every receptor here comes from a human donor in good health (CMV status not recorded). Some clones in this sample may be carry-over from other donors' samples.

This chain connects TRBV6-2 or TRBV6-3 to TRBJ2-4, with D perhaps TRBD2 (6 bases). Germline V gene data show CDR1 as MNHEY and CDR2 as SVGEGT. Trimming removed 5 bases from V and 7 bases from J, with 15 bases in between. The CDR3 has 14 residues. The CDR3 region has the DNA TGTGCCAGCAGTCAAACTGGACTACTGAACATTCAGTACTTC. This sequence encodes CASSQTGLLNIQYF.

This clonotype was observed many times. The rearrangement links TRBV15 to TRBJ2-3; 9 nucleotides line up with TRBD2. Germline trimming cut 0 bases from V and 0 bases from J; bases unmatched to any gene: 7. CDR1 and CDR2 from the germline V gene are LNHNV and YYDKDF (reference sequence). CDR3 length: 18 residues. CDR3 in amino acids: CATSRDLASGTSTDTQYF. CDR3 DNA: TGTGCCACCAGCAGAGATCTCGCTAGCGGGACTAGCACAGATACGCAGTATTTT.

At least ten counts were recorded for this clonotype. V gene TRBV7-2 combines with J gene TRBJ2-1; 8 positions match TRBD2. The germline V gene encodes CDR1 SGHTA and CDR2 FQGNSA. The CDR3 length is 15 residues. J lost 5 bases, V lost 2 bases, and 5 bases had no gene match. The CDR3 protein is CASSLRREANNEQFF. CDR3 coding DNA: TGTGCCAGCAGCTTACGGCGGGAGGCCAACAATGAGCAGTTCTTC.

This clonotype was found a few times. This chain connects TRBV28 to TRBJ1-5, with D uncertain. This CDR3 region has 14 residues. In germline, CDR1 is MDHEN, CDR2 SYDVKM. The V end was cut by 8 bases, the J end by 4 bases, with 15 bases between. CDR3 residues: CASVLIKGNQPQHF. The CDR3 DNA sequence: TGTGCCAGCGTTTTAATAAAGGGTAATCAGCCCCAGCATTTT.

In this sample, this clonotype turned up a few times. The V gene is TRBV15, the J gene TRBJ2-1; 11 positions match TRBD2. This CDR3 comprises 17 residues. CDR1 and CDR2 from the germline V gene are LNHNV and YYDKDF (reference sequence). V was clipped by 1 base and J by 7 bases; unmatched bases: 9. The CDR3: CATSRGESSGRGNEQFF. CDR3 sequence (DNA): TGTGCCACCAGCAGAGGTGAAAGTAGCGGGAGGGGTAATGAGCAGTTCTTC. The whole variable domain, filled in from reference TRBV15 and TRBJ2-1, reads DAMVIQNPRYQVTQFGKPVTLSCSQTLNHNVMYWYQQKSSQAPKLLFHYYDKDFNNEADTPDNFQSRRPNTSFCFLDIRSPGLGDTAMYLCATSRGESSGRGNEQFFGPGTRLTVL.

Many counts were recorded for this clonotype. The J gene is TRBJ2-2, the V gene TRBV11-2, with TRBD1 as a possible D gene (5 bases). Germline CDR1 SGHAT, CDR2 FQNNGV. The V gene lost 6 bases and the J gene lost 1 base, with 9 bases spanning the gap. The CDR3 runs 14 residues. CDR3 bases: TGTGCCAGCAGGACGACAGTGAACACCGGGGAGCTGTTTTTT. It codes for CASRTTVNTGELFF. Variable domain in full (rest from reference TRBV11-2 and TRBJ2-2): EAGVAQSPRYKIIEKRQSVAFWCNPISGHATLYWYQQILGQGPKLLIQFQNNGVVDDSQLPKDRFSAERLKGVDSTLKIQPAKLEDSAVYLCASRTTVNTGELFFGEGSRLTVL.

The V call is TRBV29-1, the J call TRBJ2-7; 8 nucleotides agree with TRBD1. With 6 bases clipped from V and 6 bases from J, the junction kept 13 bases outside the gene matches. The V gene's germline CDR1 is SQVTM and CDR2 ANQGSEA. The CDR3 has 14 amino acids. CDR3 protein: CSVQSAQGVFEQYF. DNA for the CDR3: TGCAGCGTCCAGTCGGCACAGGGGGTTTTCGAGCAGTACTTC.

The chain couples TRBV10-3 to TRBJ2-2; D gene unclear. The CDR3 totals 15 residues. Between the trimmed V and J ends, which lost 0 bases and 8 bases, there was a span of 13 bases. Germline V gene lookup returns CDR1 ENHRY and CDR2 SYGVKD. CDR3 sequence (DNA): TGTGCCATCAGTGAGTCGAGCCAGTTCGGGGGGGAGCTGTTTTTT. It encodes CAISESSQFGGELFF.

This chain uses TRBV12-3 or TRBV12-4 with TRBJ2-5; D possibly matches TRBD1 or TRBD2 (7 bases each). Deletions cut 4 bases from V and 8 bases from J, with 20 bases between. This CDR3 is built from 15 residues. CDR3 DNA sequence: TGTGCCAGCAGTTCAGGGGGGGGGGCCGCGGACACCCAGTACTTC. It specifies CASSSGGGAADTQYF.

This clonotype occurred many times. The rearrangement links TRBV6-1 to TRBJ2-1, with TRBD2 matching over 13 bases. Germline V gene sequence: CDR1 MNHNS, CDR2 SASEGT. The CDR3 extends over 16 amino acids. The trim removed 5 bases at V and 6 bases at J, leaving 7 bases unmatched. CDR3: CASSLWTSGSVNEQFF. CDR3 sequence (DNA): TGTGCCAGCAGTCTCTGGACTAGCGGGAGTGTCAATGAGCAGTTCTTC.

There are a few counts of this clonotype. J is TRBJ2-5 and V is TRBV7-2; TRBD2 matches at 8 bases. The germline gives CDR1 SGHTA, CDR2 FQGNSA. CDR3 length equals 15 residues. Germline trimming cut 0 bases from V and 5 bases from J; bases unmatched to any gene: 5. CDR3 coding DNA: TGTGCCAGCAGCTTAGCCCAGCGGGGGCCGGAGACCCAGTACTTC. It is translated as CASSLAQRGPETQYF.

This clonotype was detected a few times. This sequence joins TRBV12-3 or TRBV12-4 and TRBJ2-5; 9 nucleotides line up with TRBD2. This CDR3 has 15 amino acids. J gave up 4 bases and V 2 bases, and 5 bases lay outside the gene matches. CDR3 region: CASSLSILAGETQYF. CDR3 bases: TGTGCCAGCAGTTTAAGTATACTAGCGGGAGAGACCCAGTACTTC.

This clonotype was observed many times. This chain uses TRBV7-2 with TRBJ1-6; the D gene is possibly TRBD1 (5 bases). CDR1 and CDR2 (germline): SGHTA, FQGNSA. Trimming removed 0 bases from V and 10 bases from J, with 10 bases in between. The CDR3 contains 14 residues. CDR3 residues: CASSLAGVVSPLHF. CDR3 nucleotide sequence: TGTGCCAGCAGCTTAGCGGGGGTTGTGTCACCCCTCCACTTT.

This clonotype was detected a few times. The chain is built from TRBV27 and TRBJ2-7; D possibly corresponds to TRBD2 (5 bases). The germline V gene encodes CDR1 MNHEY and CDR2 SMNVEV (reference sequence). The CDR3 has 19 amino acids. V lost 5 bases, J lost 1 base, and 27 bases lay in between. CDR3 residues: CASSTWPAQPGELSYEQYF. The CDR3 DNA follows: TGTGCCAGCAGTACCTGGCCAGCTCAACCCGGGGAGCTTTCCTACGAGCAGTACTTC.

This clonotype showed up just a few times. The chain has TRBV7-9 and TRBJ2-2, with 13 positions matching TRBD2. The CDR3 sequence is 17 residues long. Per the germline V gene, CDR1 is SEHNR and CDR2 is FQNEAQ (reference sequence). V was pared by 4 bases and J by 4 bases, with 6 bases of the junction left unmatched. The CDR3 sequence: CASSYGLAGVGTGELFF. The DNA for the CDR3 is TGTGCCAGCAGCTACGGACTAGCGGGAGTTGGCACCGGGGAGCTGTTTTTT.

CDR3 region: CSARDPGAQFRMNYGYTF. DNA for the CDR3: TGCAGTGCTAGAGATCCAGGGGCCCAATTCAGGATGAACTATGGCTACACCTTC. The V gene is TRBV20-1, the J gene TRBJ1-2; perhaps TRBD1 as D (6 bases). Trimming stripped 0 bases from V and 2 bases from J, with 22 bases between. There are 18 residues in the CDR3. Germline V gene sequence: CDR1 DFQATT, CDR2 SNEGSKA (reference sequence).

At least ten counts were recorded for this clonotype. V usage is TRBV10-3 and J usage is TRBJ1-5; TRBD1 might be the D (5 bases). The CDR3 is 15 residues long. Germline V gene sequence: CDR1 ENHRY, CDR2 SYGVKD. Trimming shortened V by 11 bases and J by 1 base, and 18 bases separated the two germline ends. The chain's CDR3 is CADLGKGRSNQPQHF. The CDR3 DNA reads as TGTGCCGACCTGGGGAAGGGACGGAGCAATCAGCCCCAGCATTTT.

This clonotype was recorded a few times. V usage is TRBV7-9 and J usage is TRBJ2-7; TRBD1 agrees at 7 bases. V lost 3 bases and J lost 4; bases outside the gene matches: 6. CDR1 SEHNR and CDR2 FQNEAQ come from the germline V gene (reference sequence). This CDR3 has 14 amino acids. CDR3 DNA sequence: TGTGCCAGCAGCTTGGACAGGTTCGAGTACGAGCAGTACTTC. This sequence encodes CASSLDRFEYEQYF.

This clonotype was seen a few times. This chain links TRBV27 with TRBJ2-1; 13 bases match TRBD2. Germline CDR1 and CDR2: MNHEY and SMNVEV (reference sequence). This CDR3 spans 15 amino acids. The V and J ends lost 8 bases and 4 bases, in that order; junction bases with no gene match: 5. In nucleotides, the CDR3 is TGTGCCAGCGGAAGGACTAGCGGGAGATACAATGAGCAGTTCTTC. It yields the protein CASGRTSGRYNEQFF.

In this sample, this clonotype turned up many times. The chain employs TRBV7-9 and TRBJ2-5; 8 bases align to TRBD1. The CDR3 runs to 15 residues. V lost 5 bases to trimming and J lost 5 bases; unmatched junction nucleotides: 10. Germline V gene data show CDR1 as SEHNR and CDR2 as FQNEAQ (reference sequence). The CDR3 protein is CASSDDRGYQETQYF. Written as DNA, the CDR3 is TGTGCCAGCAGCGATGACAGGGGTTATCAGGAGACCCAGTACTTC.

This clonotype has just a few counts. V and J are TRBV7-2 and TRBJ2-7; no firm D call. Germline V gene lookup returns CDR1 SGHTA and CDR2 FQGNSA. This CDR3 has 12 amino acids. The V end lost 5 bases, the J end lost 7 bases, and 12 bases lay between the germline ends. CDR3 DNA: TGTGCCAGCAGCCCTAGGTTGGGGGAGCAGTACTTC. This sequence encodes CASSPRLGEQYF.

This clonotype has at least ten counts. The chain joins TRBV12-3 or TRBV12-4 to TRBJ2-7; TRBD1 might be the D (6 bases). V lost 6 bases, J lost 0 bases, and 9 bases lay in between. This CDR3 spans 13 amino acids. This chain's CDR3 is CASRKQGSYEQYF. As DNA, the CDR3 is TGTGCCAGCAGAAAACAGGGCTCCTACGAGCAGTACTTC.

This chain links TRBV20-1 with TRBJ2-1; 7 nucleotides align to TRBD2. The CDR3 totals 14 residues. The ends lost 1 base at V and 8 bases at J; junction bases unmatched: 8. CDR1 DFQATT and CDR2 SNEGSKA come from the germline V gene (reference sequence). The CDR3 DNA sequence: TGCAGTGCTAGAGGGAGCGGGGCGGGAGATGAGCAGTTCTTC. Translated, it gives CSARGSGAGDEQFF.

This clonotype was counted only a few times. The V and J genes are TRBV28 and TRBJ1-5; D is undetermined. The CDR3 has 16 residues. V was shortened by 3 bases and J by 6 bases, with 18 bases between the two germline ends. Per the germline V gene, CDR1 is MDHEN and CDR2 is SYDVKM. The CDR3 region is CASSFSTAGRGQPQHF. The CDR3 coding sequence is TGTGCCAGCAGTTTCTCTACCGCGGGCCGGGGTCAGCCCCAGCATTTT.

The chain combines TRBV6-2 or TRBV6-3 with TRBJ2-7; D is tentatively TRBD1 or TRBD2 (5 bases each). The germline V and J ends were trimmed by 5 bases and 6 bases, with 11 bases remaining between them. The length of the CDR3 is 12 residues. Germline V lookup: CDR1 MNHEY, CDR2 SVGEGT. The CDR3 DNA sequence: TGTGCCAGCAGTCCGAGGGGTTTCGAGCAGTACTTC. Residues: CASSPRGFEQYF.

This clonotype was observed a handful of times. This chain uses TRBV7-2 with TRBJ2-7, with 8 bases matching TRBD2. Trimming cost V 0 bases and J 0 bases; bases outside gene matches: 4. Germline CDR1 SGHTA, CDR2 FQGNSA. The CDR3 consists of 16 residues. The CDR3 here is CASSLASGKSSYEQYF. CDR3 sequence (DNA): TGTGCCAGCAGCTTAGCTAGCGGGAAGAGCTCCTACGAGCAGTACTTC. Combining the CDR3 with reference TRBV7-2 and TRBJ2-7 gives the whole variable domain GAGVSQSPSNKVTEKGKDVELRCDPISGHTALYWYRQSLGQGLEFLIYFQGNSAPDKSGLPSDRFSAERTGGSVSTLTIQRTQQEDSAVYLCASSLASGKSSYEQYFGPGTRLTVT.

J is TRBJ2-1 and V is TRBV7-2, with unresolved D. The CDR3 sequence is 16 residues long. Germline values: CDR1 SGHTA, CDR2 FQGNSA. V shed 5 bases and J shed 0 bases, with 14 bases lying between them. The CDR3 bases are TGTGCCAGCAGCCCCCGGGTATCCAACTCCTACAATGAGCAGTTCTTC. Its translation is CASSPRVSNSYNEQFF.

This clonotype was found many times. The chain joins TRBV7-8 to TRBJ2-2; 7 nucleotides align to TRBD1. Trimming took 5 bases from V and 1 from J; bases not matched to a gene: 7. The CDR3 has 16 amino acids. In germline, CDR1 is SGHVS, CDR2 FQNEAQ. CDR3 loop: CASSPRTGENTGELFF. CDR3 coding DNA: TGTGCCAGCAGCCCTAGGACAGGCGAGAACACCGGGGAGCTGTTTTTT. The whole variable domain, remainder taken from reference TRBV7-8 and TRBJ2-2, is GAGVSQSPRYKVAKRGQDVALRCDPISGHVSLFWYQQALGQGPEFLTYFQNEAQLDKSGLPSDRFFAERPEGSVSTLKIQRTQQEDSAVYLCASSPRTGENTGELFFGEGSRLTVL.

The CDR3 nucleotides read TGTGCCAGCAGTATCTCAGGGGGCTTAGGGGTCACTGAAGCTTTCTTT. Translation: CASSISGGLGVTEAFF. The chain links TRBV27 to TRBJ1-1; 8 bases align to TRBD1. The CDR3 contains 16 residues. Trimming took 5 bases from V and 4 from J; bases not matched to a gene: 12. CDR1 and CDR2 (germline): MNHEY, SMNVEV (reference sequence).

This clonotype was found many times. The chain employs TRBV5-6 and TRBJ2-7; 13 bases match TRBD2. This CDR3 has 15 residues. Germline-derived CDR1 and CDR2 are SGHDT and YYEEEE. The V and J ends lost 6 bases and 5 bases, in that order; junction bases with no gene match: 8. Here the CDR3 DNA reads TGTGCCAGCAACCTCAGGACTAGCGGGAGAAACGAGCAGTACTTC. Its translation: CASNLRTSGRNEQYF. Filled out from reference TRBV5-6 and TRBJ2-7, the complete variable domain reads DAGVTQSPTHLIKTRGQQVTLRCSPKSGHDTVSWYQQALGQGPQFIFQYYEEEERQRGNFPDRFSGHQFPNYSSELNVNALLLGDSALYLCASNLRTSGRNEQYFGPGTRLTVT.

DNA for the CDR3: TGTGCCAGCAGTGAATACGGCTACTATGGCTACACCTTC. The encoded protein is CASSEYGYYGYTF. The V and J genes are TRBV25-1 and TRBJ1-2; D remains ambiguous. The CDR3 consists of 13 residues. The V and J ends lost 0 bases and 3 bases respectively, with 5 bases between them. Germline lookup yields CDR1 MGHDK and CDR2 SYGVNS.

The table lists this clonotype with many counts. The V gene is TRBV7-2, the J gene TRBJ2-3; 11 nucleotides agree with TRBD1. The CDR3 contains 14 residues. Germline values: CDR1 SGHTA, CDR2 FQGNSA. Trimming removed 5 bases from V and 5 bases from J; junction bases left unmatched: 3. The CDR3 reads CASSPDRGRDTQYF. CDR3 in DNA: TGTGCCAGCAGCCCGGACAGGGGGCGAGATACGCAGTATTTT.